This TCR beta chain was observed in a study of T-cell reconstitution after alpha-beta-depleted transplantation in children. TCRbeta library preparation incorporated unique molecular identifiers. TCRdb re-analysed the PCR reads in MiXCR, keeping a single row per CDR3 protein. The sample yields hundreds of thousands of distinct CDR3 sequences, roughly 9.1% seen once. In this sample, this clonotype turned up many times. The germline V gene has CDR1 MNHNS and CDR2 SASEGT. The ends were cut back, 6 bases at V and 2 bases at J, with 8 bases in the middle. The CDR3 totals 14 residues. The chain recombines TRBV6-1 with TRBJ2-6; D tentatively fits TRBD1 or TRBD2 (5 bases each). The sequence came from a boy less than two years old with acute myeloid leukemia, due to receive a stem cell transplant. Sequences were derived from PBMCs, sampled before TCRalphabeta/CD19-depleted stem cell transplant. The CDR3 region is CASSGAAGANVLTF. The CDR3 nucleotides are TGTGCCAGCAGCGGGGCGGCTGGGGCCAACGTCCTGACTTTC.